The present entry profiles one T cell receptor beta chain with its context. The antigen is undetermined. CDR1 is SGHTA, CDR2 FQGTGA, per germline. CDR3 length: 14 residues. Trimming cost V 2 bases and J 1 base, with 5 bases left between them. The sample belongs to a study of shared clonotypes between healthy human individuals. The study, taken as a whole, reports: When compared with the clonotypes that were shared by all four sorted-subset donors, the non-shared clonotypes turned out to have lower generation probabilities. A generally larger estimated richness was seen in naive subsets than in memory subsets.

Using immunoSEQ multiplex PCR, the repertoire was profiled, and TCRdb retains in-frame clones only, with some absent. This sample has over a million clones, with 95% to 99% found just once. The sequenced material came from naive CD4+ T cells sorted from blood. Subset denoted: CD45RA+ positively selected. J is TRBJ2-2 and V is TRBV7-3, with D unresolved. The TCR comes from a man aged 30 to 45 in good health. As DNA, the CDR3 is TGTGCCAGCAGCTTATTAAAGAACACCGGGGAGCTGTTTTTT. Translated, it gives CASSLLKNTGELFF.